This section outlines one TCR beta chain sequence together with its context. What this receptor recognizes is not known. Per-nucleotide qualities are absent, and no much larger clonotype sits a single base away. This sample stems from a study of PD-L1 blockade in urothelial cancer (dated by TCRdb to 2016 to 2017). Turning to the overall study: All patients started therapy around 2014 and received atezolizumab 1,200 mg intravenously every 3 weeks. About 85% of the roughly 29 patients were identified as males with urothelial cancer of bladder origin, and a prior smoking history was reported by 18 of 29 patients. An ECOG performance status of 0 or 1 was recorded for the patients, and 0 to 3 prior chemotherapy regimens had been received by the patients. Blood samples were analyzed at two time points: 3 weeks after treatment start (second dose) and 6 weeks after treatment start. Blood samples yielded a median of roughly 150,000 T cells and roughly 83,000 unique TCRs, with median clonality around 0.083. The study, an exploratory multi-omic analysis, examined somatic, immune and clinical correlates of response to PD-L1 blockade with atezolizumab in urothelial cancer. Pretreatment tumor samples and matched peripheral blood, collected serially before and after atezolizumab treatment, underwent TCR sequencing. Progression-free survival longer than 6 months counted as durable clinical benefit, and TCR features were additionally tested against both progression-free and overall survival. In the same patients, whole exome sequencing and RNA sequencing of pretreatment tumors were performed in addition to TCR sequencing. Roughly ten patients achieved durable clinical benefit and fewer than 25 did not. Pretreatment blood TCR-seq was available for about 27 patients, at least one posttreatment blood collection was obtained for some 24 patients, and tumor TCR-seq was available for some 24 patients. Study-wide findings and limitations: Because of the small sample size (n ≈ 30) and the many exploratory analyses performed, the results are intended to be regarded as hypothesis-generating. Patients with durable benefit showed greater expansion of tumor-associated TCR clones in peripheral blood 3 weeks after starting treatment (n ≈ 21, p = 0.022). Improved progression-free and overall survival was associated with having pretreatment peripheral blood TCR clonality below the median.

Spanning cysteine to phenylalanine, the CDR3 consists of 16 amino acids. The CDR3 DNA has 48 bases and is translated from base 1. Clipping removes 4 bases from V and 5 bases from J, with 14 as the unmatched junction base count. The germline V gene supplies CDR1 SGHDT and CDR2 YYEEEE. The meaning of the sample's time point label: pretreatment peripheral blood. The cohort comprised more than 25 patients with locally advanced or metastatic urothelial carcinoma treated at Memorial Sloan Kettering on a trial protocol. Peripheral blood mononuclear cells were collected pretreatment and during treatment, at between 1 and 8 total time points per patient. The Qiagen DNeasy Blood extraction kit was used to purify genomic DNA from total PBMCs and from tumor samples. PBMCs were collected pretreatment and during treatment, and were isolated and stored as previously described. Synthetic TCR analog templates were spiked into each PCR so that absolute template abundance could be estimated from read counts. The immunoSEQ assay was used to amplify TCRbeta CDR3 regions from genomic DNA with bias-controlled V and J gene primers. Sequencing of rearranged TCRbeta segments was done at approximately 20X coverage. On the study's bioinformatics: Clustering was used to correct sequencing errors, and CDR3s were annotated against IMGT to assign V, D and J genes. Out-of-frame and stop-codon sequences were excluded, and only productive TCRbeta rearrangements were used in downstream analyses. Clonality was computed as one minus Shannon entropy normalized by the log of the number of unique productive sequences. Fisher's exact test with Benjamini-Hochberg correction, using a cutoff of adjusted p below 0.01, was how clones that differed between time points or between blood and tumor were identified. TCRdb mirrors the immuneACCESS table, restricted to in-frame sequences. Some clones are absent from its copies; in checked studies, under half trace to an unresolved V gene, and the reason for the others is unknown. V and J calls and clone size are as listed in that table; D and trimming were resolved from the DNA. Within this sample are 30,000 to 40,000 clones, with 82% of them counted one time only. Almost 7% of the sample is taken by the ten largest.

The receptor's source is a man aged 55 to 70 with urothelial cancer. Recombination joined TRBV5-6 with TRBJ2-7; TRBD2 lines up with 8 middle nucleotides. Specimen: PBMCs, collected around atezolizumab (anti-PD-L1) treatment. The DNA sequence is TGTGCCAGCAGCCCGAGGGGAGCGGGGGCGCCGGACGAGCAGTACTTC. Its protein reads: CASSPRGAGAPDEQYF.